This TCR beta chain is from a study of blood T cell repertoires in COVID-19 (dated by TCRdb to 2020 to 2022). Regarding the research as a whole: Samples covering the acute and convalescent phases of COVID-19 were provided by collaborators in the United States, Italy and Spain. A de-identified subject ID, COVID-19 status, age in years and sex were almost always included in the sample metadata. Deeply sampled blood TCRbeta repertoires from subjects exposed to, actively infected with, or recovered from COVID-19 were included in the dataset. Samples came from the ongoing ImmuneRACE study (first 160 participants) plus 1,254 subjects from 6 global collaborators. A freely available public database, intended as a resource for researchers studying the immune response to SARS-CoV-2, is where the repertoires were released. The prospective study material was composed of cDNA or gDNA derived from T cells, B-cell-depleted T cells, or PBMCs. HLA class I and class II types, where available, came from metadata supplied by the sample provider rather than from assay-based typing.

Trimming at the junction amounts to 1 base on V and 6 bases on J, and the germline ends lie 13 bases apart. In the germline V gene, CDR1 corresponds to SGHRS and CDR2 to YFSETQ. The CDR3 spans 15 residues, from the cysteine through the phenylalanine. Here the CDR3 DNA is all that survives: 45 bases in frame from base 1. Whole blood was collected in K2EDTA tubes by collaborating institutions according to the institutions' own protocols. For TCRbeta analysis, collaborators shipped samples in one of three forms: frozen whole blood, isolated PBMCs, or DNA extracted from either of those sample types. The immunoSEQ Assay, a bias-controlled multiplex PCR, was used to amplify TCRbeta CDR3 regions from genomic DNA. On the study's bioinformatics: The number of nucleated cells in each sample was estimated from the amplification of reference gene primers within the assay. To quantify the absolute abundance of each unique TCRbeta CDR3 rearrangement, sequence reads were collapsed and filtered. For each sample, productive Simpson clonality was calculated by taking the square root of Simpson's diversity index across productive rearrangements. This immuneACCESS table, as held by TCRdb, lists in-frame sequences with V and J called but not all clones. Of the missing ones, under half trace to an unresolved V gene in checked studies; the others have no known cause. Clone size and the V and J calls come from that table; the DNA yielded D and trimming. A total of about 190,000 clones appear in this sample, under 90% of them only once. Of the sample, 10% is held by the ten largest clones.

In regard to this clone: Its antigen is not yet known. Base quality data are lacking; no much larger clone is found one base away.

Broad study findings and their caveats: The quantity of clinical and demographic metadata differed by source and by participant and was supplied without curation.

The origin of this receptor is a woman of 80 years or more with active or convalescent COVID-19. The specimen was peripheral blood. The rearranged chain carries TRBV5-1 and TRBJ2-2; perhaps TRBD2 is the D gene, with 5 bases matching. The CDR3 in this case is CASSLREGVPGELFF. The bases read TGCGCCAGCAGCTTGCGGGAAGGCGTTCCCGGGGAGCTGTTTTTT.